This T cell receptor beta chain originates from a study of tissue T cells after allogeneic stem cell transplantation. As to this clone: Its antigen is not known. Mouse gene names apply. The CDR3 end falls 1 residue outside the read, so it is completed with the germline J gene.

Indicated time point: mouse harvest day 7 after allogeneic transplant. Mouse grafts combined 10^7 T-cell-depleted bone marrow cells with 10^6 splenic CD5+ T cells. The study's findings and limits: In patients and mice, blood and spleen missed much of tissue repertoire.

CDR3 length: 15 residues. CDR1 KGHTA and CDR2 FQNQQP come from the germline V gene. Profiling relied on immunoSEQ multiplex PCR, and the TCRdb table lists in-frame clones only, not all of them. The table shows more than 5,000 clones, with about half occurring only once. This sequence was found in a female BALB/c mouse given C57BL/6 T cells with graft-versus-host disease after an allogeneic hematopoietic cell transplant. Sequencing input: gut tissue. The rearrangement uses TRBV23 and TRBJ2-5. The part of the CDR3 DNA that was read is TGCTCCAGCAGTCAATGGGGATTTAACCAAGACACCCAGTAC. This encodes CSSSQWGFNQDTQY. In full, the CDR3 reads CSSSQWGFNQDTQYF.